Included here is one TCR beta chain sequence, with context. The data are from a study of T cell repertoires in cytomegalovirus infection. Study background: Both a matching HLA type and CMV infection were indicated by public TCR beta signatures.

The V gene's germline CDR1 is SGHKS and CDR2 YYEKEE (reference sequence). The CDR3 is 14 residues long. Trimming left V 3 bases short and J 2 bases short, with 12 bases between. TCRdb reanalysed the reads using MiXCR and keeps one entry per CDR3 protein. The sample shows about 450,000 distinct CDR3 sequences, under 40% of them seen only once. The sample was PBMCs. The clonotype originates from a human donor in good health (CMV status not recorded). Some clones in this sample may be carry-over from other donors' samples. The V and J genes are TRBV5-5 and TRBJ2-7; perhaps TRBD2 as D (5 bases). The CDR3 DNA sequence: TGTGCCAGCAGCTCCGTTCCGGGAACCTACGAGCAGTACTTC. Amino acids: CASSSVPGTYEQYF.